This T cell receptor (beta chain) was documented in a study of cytomegalovirus exposure and HLA in healthy donors. In the PCR, 60 Vbeta and 13 Jbeta primers were used. Libraries were prepared by immunoSEQ multiplex PCR; TCRdb keeps only in-frame clonotypes and omits some of them. The table records 150,000 to 200,000 clones, over 75% of them present only once. To note about this clone: Its antigen is not identified.

There are 15 residues in the CDR3. The J segment lost 3 bases and the V segment lost 7 bases, leaving 13 bases of the junction unmatched. Germline V gene sequence: CDR1 GTSNPN, CDR2 SVGIG (reference sequence). Study results and limitations: The study flagged around 150 TCR beta chains as cytomegalovirus-associated.

Sequencing was carried out using PBMCs. This TCR came from a woman aged 45-60 years in good health and CMV-seronegative. The J gene is TRBJ2-3, the V gene TRBV30, with 7 bases fitting TRBD2. The CDR3 nucleotides read TGTGCCTCACACCCGAGGGGCGGGAGAACAGATACGCAGTATTTT. This codes for CASHPRGGRTDTQYF.